These 3 T cell receptor beta chains were all obtained from the same sample, sequenced in a study of molecular identifiers for immune sequencing clone quantification. TCRdb ran MiXCR on the PCR reads and lists one entry per CDR3 protein. The sample lists about 510,000 distinct CDR3 sequences, roughly 24% occurring once. Material: naive CD8+ T cells from blood, with Jurkat cell RNA spiked in. Sample subset: FACS-sorted CD8+CD4-CCR7+CD45RA+ naive T cells. These receptors all stem from a human donor in good health. Some libraries in this study had Jurkat cell RNA spiked in.

This rearrangement joins TRBV19 to TRBJ2-7, with D unclear. The CDR3 length is 13 residues. CDR1 and CDR2 from the germline V gene are LNHDA and SQIVND (reference sequence). Trimming took off 5 bases at V and 3 bases at J, with 11 bases between the two ends. DNA of the CDR3: TGTGCCAGTAGTTTGACTCGTGACTACGAGCAGTACTTC. This translates into CASSLTRDYEQYF.

This clonotype was detected only a few times. V gene TRBV19 combines with J gene TRBJ2-2; maybe TRBD1 (5 bases). The CDR3 has 15 residues. V lost 3 bases to trimming and J lost 1 base, with 9 bases between them. Germline V gives CDR1 LNHDA, CDR2 SQIVND (reference sequence). The CDR3 protein is CASSIVTGNTGELFF. In nucleotides, the CDR3 is TGTGCCAGTAGTATTGTCACAGGGAACACCGGGGAGCTGTTTTTT.

This clonotype was counted between two and nine times. The chain combines TRBV30 with TRBJ2-3, with D uncertain. The CDR3 contains 15 residues. V lost 0 bases to trimming and J lost 0 bases, with 10 bases between them. Germline CDR1 GTSNPN, CDR2 SVGIG (reference sequence). The CDR3 here is CAWSVGTASTDTQYF. The CDR3 DNA reads as TGTGCCTGGAGTGTTGGCACAGCTAGCACAGATACGCAGTATTTT.